This passage covers 31 T cell receptor beta chains from one sample sequenced in a study of cytomegalovirus exposure and HLA in healthy donors. Data came from immunoSEQ multiplex PCR; TCRdb stores just in-frame clones and leaves some out. The sample contains about 150,000 clones, just over 85% of which appear only once. The sequencing sample was made of PBMCs. The receptors come from a human donor in good health.

V gene TRBV7-2 combines with J gene TRBJ2-7; 9 bases map to TRBD1. Germline loops: CDR1 SGHTA, CDR2 FQGNSA. The J segment lost 0 bases and the V segment lost 5 bases, leaving 8 bases of the junction unmatched. This CDR3 is built from 16 residues. CDR3 nucleotide sequence: TGTGCCAGCAGCCTAGGGACAGGGACCAACTCCTACGAGCAGTACTTC. Its translation: CASSLGTGTNSYEQYF.

The V call is TRBV9, the J call TRBJ2-7, with unresolved D. There are 12 residues in the CDR3. CDR1 is SGDLS, CDR2 YYNGEE, per germline. The V end lost 3 bases, the J end lost 3 bases, and 7 bases lay between the germline ends. In DNA, the CDR3 is TGTGCCAGCAGCGGGAACAGCTACGAGCAGTACTTC. Protein: CASSGNSYEQYF.

This clone turned up a few times. The genes are TRBV7-2 and TRBJ1-6, with 9 bases matching TRBD1. The CDR3 covers 15 residues. J gave up 9 bases and V 5 bases, and 8 bases lay outside the gene matches. Germline CDR1 is SGHTA and CDR2 is FQGNSA. The CDR3 nucleotides are TGTGCCAGCAGCCGGGGGAGACAGGGGGGTTCACCCCTCCACTTT. Translation gives CASSRGRQGGSPLHF.

This clone has only one observation. V usage is TRBV2 and J usage is TRBJ2-5; 8 nucleotides match TRBD2. This CDR3 spans 13 amino acids. Germline CDR1 is SNHLY and CDR2 is FYNNEI. After removal of 6 bases from V and 1 base from J, the junction contained 1 base not matched to a gene. The CDR3 loop is CASRAGVQETQYF. In nucleotides, the CDR3 is TGTGCCAGCAGAGCGGGGGTCCAAGAGACCCAGTACTTC.

The rearrangement joins TRBV10-3 to TRBJ1-5, with a weak D call TRBD1 (5 bases). CDR3 length: 13 amino acids. Trimming cost V 0 bases and J 7 bases, with 7 bases left between them. Germline lookup yields CDR1 ENHRY and CDR2 SYGVKD. The CDR3 region is CAISESQGQPQHF. CDR3 coding DNA: TGTGCCATCAGTGAGTCTCAGGGACAGCCCCAGCATTTT.

V is TRBV5-6 and J is TRBJ2-7; TRBD2 might be the D (6 bases). Germline V gives CDR1 SGHDT, CDR2 YYEEEE. This CDR3 region has 14 residues. V lost 5 bases, J lost 3 bases, and 15 bases lay in between. The CDR3 sequence: CASRLGGANYEQYF. The CDR3, as DNA: TGTGCCAGCAGGTTAGGAGGGGCCAACTACGAGCAGTACTTC.

V is TRBV10-3 and J is TRBJ1-5; D not resolved. The germline V gene encodes CDR1 ENHRY and CDR2 SYGVKD. V was clipped by 3 bases and J by 7 bases, with 7 bases between them. The CDR3 loop spans 12 amino acids. The chain's CDR3 is CAISEMGQPQHF. The CDR3 coding sequence is TGTGCCATCAGTGAAATGGGCCAGCCCCAGCATTTT.

The chain combines TRBV2 with TRBJ1-5, with TRBD1 as a possible D gene (6 bases). Germline CDR1 SNHLY, CDR2 FYNNEI. V was cut by 5 bases and J by 5 bases, with 16 bases left in between. This CDR3 contains 15 residues. CDR3 region: CASSHRDLDYQPQHF. CDR3 bases: TGTGCCAGCAGTCACAGGGATCTAGACTATCAGCCCCAGCATTTT.

The table lists this clone with a count of one. This chain joins TRBV6-6 and TRBJ2-7, with 7 nucleotides matching TRBD2. The CDR3 runs to 14 residues. J gave up 6 bases and V 0 bases, and 5 bases lay outside the gene matches. Germline V gene lookup returns CDR1 MNHNY and CDR2 SVGAGI (reference sequence). CDR3 amino acids: CASSYSRGGGEQYF. DNA for the CDR3: TGTGCCAGCAGTTACTCGCGCGGGGGAGGCGAGCAGTACTTC.

The chain recombines TRBV6-1 with TRBJ1-1; TRBD1 aligns across 9 bases. Germline V gene lookup returns CDR1 MNHNS and CDR2 SASEGT. This CDR3 is 17 amino acids long. The V and J ends lost 4 bases and 2 bases, in that order; junction bases with no gene match: 11. CDR3 sequence (DNA): TGTGCCAGCAGTGGTATTGGGACAGGGTTTGTTAACACTGAAGCTTTCTTT. Protein product: CASSGIGTGFVNTEAFF.

The rearrangement joins TRBV4-3 to TRBJ2-6; 9 nucleotides line up with TRBD1. Trimming removed 4 bases from V and 4 bases from J; junction bases left unmatched: 11. CDR3 length equals 18 residues. CDR1 and CDR2 from the germline V gene are LGHNA and YSLEER. The CDR3 sequence: CASSPRQQGAGGANVLTF. CDR3 DNA sequence: TGCGCCAGCAGCCCCCGACAACAGGGGGCAGGCGGGGCCAACGTCCTGACTTTC.

This clone has only one observation. The chain joins TRBV29-1 to TRBJ1-2; D not resolved. V lost 1 base to trimming and J lost 8 bases, with 11 bases between them. In germline, CDR1 is SQVTM, CDR2 ANQGSEA. This CDR3 contains 12 residues. The CDR3 loop reads CSVEGELGGYTF. Written as DNA, the CDR3 is TGCAGCGTTGAAGGAGAGCTCGGGGGCTACACCTTC.

This sequence joins TRBV9 and TRBJ2-6; TRBD2 matches at 7 bases. Germline values: CDR1 SGDLS, CDR2 YYNGEE. The CDR3 length is 19 residues. V lost 4 bases to trimming and J lost 0 bases; unmatched junction nucleotides: 13. The CDR3, as DNA: TGTGCCAGCAGCCTGAGAGGGACTACCCTCAACTCTGGGGCCAACGTCCTGACTTTC. Its protein is CASSLRGTTLNSGANVLTF.

V gene TRBV18 combines with J gene TRBJ1-1; D uncertain. V was clipped by 5 bases and J by 2 bases, with 15 bases between them. From germline, CDR1 is KGHSH and CDR2 LQKENI. The CDR3 spans 15 residues. DNA of the CDR3: TGTGCCAGCTCAAGAGGTCTAGAGGGCAACACTGAAGCTTTCTTT. This translates into CASSRGLEGNTEAFF.

The chain has TRBV5-6 and TRBJ1-3; no clear D gene. The V gene lost 3 bases and the J gene lost 4 bases, with 17 bases spanning the gap. From germline, CDR1 is SGHDT and CDR2 YYEEEE. The CDR3 consists of 16 residues. This CDR3 is CASSSLDGGRGNTIYF. CDR3 DNA: TGTGCCAGCAGCTCCCTGGACGGAGGACGGGGAAACACCATATATTTT.

J is TRBJ2-1 and V is TRBV5-1; D not certain. Trimming took 4 bases from V and 4 from J, leaving 15 bases between them. CDR1 is SGHRS, CDR2 YFSETQ, per germline. The CDR3 has 15 amino acids. CDR3 nucleotide sequence: TGCGCCAGCAGCGAGTCCCCCAGCAGGTACAATGAGCAGTTCTTC. This gives the protein CASSESPSRYNEQFF.

The chain uses TRBV7-6 and TRBJ2-1, with 8 nucleotides matching TRBD2. The V gene end was trimmed by 5 bases and the J gene end by 6 bases; junction bases not matched to a gene: 12. CDR3 size: 16 residues. The V gene's germline CDR1 is SGHVS and CDR2 FNYEAQ. The CDR3 DNA reads TGTGCCAGCAGCGAGGAAGCGGGGGTTACAGTCAATGAGCAGTTCTTC. Translating gives CASSEEAGVTVNEQFF.

This chain uses TRBV13 with TRBJ1-1, with 11 bases fitting TRBD1. CDR3 length: 15 amino acids. The germline CDR1 and CDR2 sequences are PRHDT and FYEKMQ (reference sequence). With 5 bases clipped from V and 5 bases from J, the junction kept 7 bases outside the gene matches. CDR3 in amino acids: CASSMWDRGGTEAFF. The CDR3 DNA follows: TGTGCCAGCAGCATGTGGGACAGGGGGGGAACTGAAGCTTTCTTT.

The CDR3 nucleotides are TGCGCCAGCAGCAGGGCCGACAGGTCGAGGCGGGGCTACACCTTC. The encoded protein is CASSRADRSRRGYTF. The chain carries TRBV5-1 and TRBJ1-2, with a tentative D call TRBD1 (6 bases). The V end lost 4 bases, the J end lost 8 bases, and 21 bases lay between the germline ends. This CDR3 has 15 residues. In germline, CDR1 is SGHRS, CDR2 YFSETQ.

The chain employs TRBV28 and TRBJ1-3; maybe TRBD1 (5 bases). V was pared by 8 bases and J by 1 base, with 12 bases between. This CDR3 spans 14 amino acids. Per the germline V gene, CDR1 is MDHEN and CDR2 is SYDVKM. The CDR3 here is CASGGVQSGNTIYF. The CDR3 DNA reads as TGTGCCAGCGGGGGGGTCCAATCTGGAAACACCATATATTTT.

V usage is TRBV5-1 and J usage is TRBJ1-1, with D perhaps TRBD1 (6 bases). Per the germline V gene, CDR1 is SGHRS and CDR2 is YFSETQ. The CDR3 sequence is 15 residues long. V lost 4 bases and J lost 0, with 13 bases in between. CDR3 protein: CASSTTTGLNTEAFF. CDR3 in DNA: TGCGCCAGCAGCACAACGACAGGATTGAACACTGAAGCTTTCTTT.

The V gene is TRBV28, the J gene TRBJ1-2; maybe TRBD1 (6 bases). Looked up from germline, CDR1 is MDHEN and CDR2 is SYDVKM. The V and J ends lost 7 bases and 8 bases respectively, with 20 bases between them. This CDR3 region has 14 residues. CDR3 loop: CASIPGTSPRGYTF. The CDR3 DNA reads TGTGCCAGCATTCCCGGGACATCCCCTCGGGGCTACACCTTC.

The gene calls are TRBV27 and TRBJ1-2, with D perhaps TRBD1 (5 bases). The CDR3 is made up of 14 amino acids. In germline, CDR1 is MNHEY, CDR2 SMNVEV (reference sequence). The V gene lost 4 bases and the J gene lost 4 bases, with 13 bases spanning the gap. The CDR3 DNA reads TGTGCCAGCAGTTCCCAGGCAGGGCTCTATGGCTACACCTTC. Translated: CASSSQAGLYGYTF.

The chain has TRBV29-1 and TRBJ2-1; 7 bases are shared with TRBD1. The CDR3 spans 15 residues. J lost 3 bases, V lost 5 bases, and 10 bases had no gene match. The germline gives CDR1 SQVTM, CDR2 ANQGSEA. The CDR3 DNA reads TGCAGCGTTACCGATCCGGACAGGTTCTACAATGAGCAGTTCTTC. As protein: CSVTDPDRFYNEQFF.

J is TRBJ2-7 and V is TRBV2; TRBD1 might be the D (6 bases). Trimming removed 4 bases at V and 0 bases at J, with 16 bases between. The CDR3 runs 16 residues. The germline CDR1 and CDR2 sequences are SNHLY and FYNNEI. DNA of the CDR3: TGTGCCAGCAGTGGATGGGCAGGGGCGAGCTCCTACGAGCAGTACTTC. It encodes CASSGWAGASSYEQYF.

The V call is TRBV9, the J call TRBJ1-2; TRBD1 is a possible D gene (5 bases). The V gene lost 1 base and the J gene lost 2 bases, with 12 bases spanning the gap. The CDR3 consists of 15 residues. Per germline, CDR1 SGDLS and CDR2 YYNGEE. CDR3 nucleotides: TGTGCCAGCAGCGTATGGGGCTGGGGCAACTATGGCTACACCTTC. This encodes CASSVWGWGNYGYTF.

V gene TRBV5-1 combines with J gene TRBJ1-5; no clear D. The length of the CDR3 is 13 residues. Germline V gene sequence: CDR1 SGHRS, CDR2 YFSETQ. V dropped 0 bases and J dropped 5 bases, with 6 bases sitting between them. CDR3 bases: TGCGCCAGCAGCTTGGATCGCGATCAGCCCCAGCATTTT. The encoded protein is CASSLDRDQPQHF.

The chain uses TRBV6-5 and TRBJ2-5; 7 positions agree with TRBD1. From germline, CDR1 is MNHEY and CDR2 SVGAGI. The V gene end was trimmed by 5 bases and the J gene end by 3 bases; junction bases not matched to a gene: 6. The CDR3 sequence is 14 residues long. The CDR3 here is CASSLTGAEETQYF. CDR3 bases: TGTGCCAGCAGTCTCACAGGGGCCGAAGAGACCCAGTACTTC.

J is TRBJ2-3 and V is TRBV2; D is unclear. The CDR3 consists of 15 residues. Germline V gives CDR1 SNHLY, CDR2 FYNNEI. V lost 2 bases and J lost 6, with 15 bases in between. The DNA of the CDR3 is TGTGCCAGCAGTGAACAAGGAGCGTCGGCGGATACGCAGTATTTT. It yields the protein CASSEQGASADTQYF.

This chain links TRBV27 with TRBJ1-5, with D uncertain. The CDR3 contains 14 residues. CDR1 is MNHEY, CDR2 SMNVEV, per germline (reference sequence). V shed 8 bases and J shed 0 bases, with 11 bases lying between them. The CDR3 spells CASAPGYSNQPQHF. The CDR3 bases are TGTGCCAGCGCCCCAGGATATAGCAATCAGCCCCAGCATTTT.

The rearrangement uses TRBV7-2 and TRBJ1-5; a possible D gene is TRBD1 (5 bases). Per germline, CDR1 SGHTA and CDR2 FQGNSA. V lost 5 bases to trimming and J lost 5 bases, with 10 bases between them. There are 13 residues in the CDR3. CDR3 nucleotides: TGTGCCAGCAGCGGCAGGGTGGATCAGCCCCAGCATTTT. Translated, it gives CASSGRVDQPQHF.